The 27 T cell receptor beta chains in this list originate from one sample, sequenced in a study of vaccination and CD4 T cells after COVID-19. Their specific antigens are unknown. The treatment: roughly 10-day PBMC culture with coronavirus spike peptide pools or control peptides (ViraFEST assay). The Oncomine TCR Beta short-read assay sequenced DNA from cultured CD4+ T cells. TCRdb called the PCR reads again in MiXCR, with one record for every CDR3 protein. The table includes more than 10,000 distinct CDR3 sequences, around 56% detected once. The sample in question was cultured CD4+ T cells from blood, obtained after SARS-CoV-2 vaccination. The source of these receptors is a human donor with COVID-19.

In nucleotides, the CDR3 is TGTGCCAGCAGTTCCGGACAGGCCCCCCTAGAGACCCAGTACTTC. This translates into CASSSGQAPLETQYF. The rearrangement uses TRBV27 and TRBJ2-5; 7 nucleotides line up with TRBD1. Germline values: CDR1 MNHEY, CDR2 SMNVEV (reference sequence). Trimming at V came to 4 bases and at J to 4 bases, leaving 9 bases not matched to a gene. The length of the CDR3 is 15 residues.

This rearrangement joins TRBV11-2 to TRBJ2-1; possibly TRBD1 for D (5 bases). CDR3 length: 14 residues. The germline gives CDR1 SGHAT, CDR2 FQNNGV. The V end was cut by 1 base, the J end by 9 bases, with 13 bases between. Here the CDR3 DNA reads TGTGCCAGCAGCTTAGCCAGAGTTGGGGCTGAGCAGTTCTTC. This codes for CASSLARVGAEQFF.

This clonotype has only a few counts. The chain employs TRBV6-1 and TRBJ1-1; no reliable D call. Germline V gene data show CDR1 as MNHNS and CDR2 as SASEGT. The CDR3 contains 11 residues. Trimming took 6 bases from V and 5 from J, leaving 7 bases between them. This CDR3 is CASRTLTEAFF. For the CDR3, the DNA is TGTGCCAGCAGGACACTAACTGAAGCTTTCTTT.

The chain recombines TRBV4-1 with TRBJ2-3; D gene unclear. Trimming stripped 4 bases from V and 7 bases from J, with 12 bases between. The CDR3 has 13 residues. Germline CDR1 reads MGHRA; CDR2 reads YSYEKL. The DNA of the CDR3 is TGCGCCAGCAGCCCCCTCGATCCGAATACGCAGTATTTT. Amino acids: CASSPLDPNTQYF.

This chain joins TRBV6-1 and TRBJ1-5, with D unclear. Germline loops: CDR1 MNHNS, CDR2 SASEGT. The CDR3 spans 14 residues. With 6 bases removed from V and 6 bases from J, the gap between germline ends came to 15 bases. DNA of the CDR3: TGTGCCAGCAGAGAAACGGTGATCGGTCAGCCCCAGCATTTT. Its translation: CASRETVIGQPQHF.

This clonotype has only a few counts. This rearrangement joins TRBV6-1 to TRBJ1-6; D gene uncertain. The germline V gene encodes CDR1 MNHNS and CDR2 SASEGT. V was clipped by 6 bases and J by 9 bases, with 15 bases between them. CDR3 length equals 14 residues. The CDR3 loop is CASRTPIPPSPLHF. CDR3 DNA: TGTGCCAGCAGAACACCTATACCCCCTTCACCCCTCCACTTT.

Only a few counts were recorded for this clonotype. The chain couples TRBV7-6 to TRBJ1-1; possibly TRBD1 for D (6 bases). This CDR3 is built from 16 residues. V shed 2 bases and J shed 2 bases, with 15 bases lying between them. Germline V gives CDR1 SGHVS, CDR2 FNYEAQ. The CDR3 DNA is TGTGCCAGCAGCTTAAGTCTACCCGGGGGCAACACTGAAGCTTTCTTT. Residues: CASSLSLPGGNTEAFF.

The table lists this clonotype with a few counts. The chain recombines TRBV6-1 with TRBJ1-5; D not certain. V was clipped by 5 bases and J by 6 bases, with 11 bases between them. CDR3 length: 13 amino acids. The germline V gene encodes CDR1 MNHNS and CDR2 SASEGT. CDR3 in amino acids: CASSRGLIQPQHF. The CDR3 coding sequence is TGTGCCAGCAGTCGCGGGCTCATTCAGCCCCAGCATTTT.

The chain employs TRBV11-3 and TRBJ1-5; weak D call: TRBD1 (5 bases). The germline gives CDR1 SGHNT, CDR2 YENEEA. V was pared by 5 bases and J by 4 bases, with 9 bases between. CDR3 length: 13 amino acids. CDR3 loop: CASSGATNQPQHF. The CDR3 coding sequence is TGTGCCAGCAGCGGGGCTACTAATCAGCCCCAGCATTTT.

The V gene is TRBV20-1, the J gene TRBJ1-2; 8 bases are a match to TRBD1. The ends lost 4 bases at V and 7 bases at J; junction bases unmatched: 8. Germline-derived CDR1 and CDR2 are DFQATT and SNEGSKA (reference sequence). This CDR3 has 13 amino acids. This chain's CDR3 is CSANGDRRGGYTF. CDR3 sequence (DNA): TGCAGTGCTAACGGGGACAGGAGGGGTGGCTACACCTTC.

The gene calls are TRBV12-3 or TRBV12-4 and TRBJ2-5; weak D call: TRBD2 (5 bases). The CDR3 is made up of 14 amino acids. Between the trimmed V and J ends, which lost 2 bases and 5 bases, there was a span of 12 bases. This CDR3 is CASSLLGVGETQYF. CDR3 DNA sequence: TGTGCCAGCAGTTTACTCGGGGTAGGGGAGACCCAGTACTTC.

In its sample, this clonotype was seen once. CDR3 DNA sequence: TGTGCCAGCAGTTACGGAGGGGAAACCTCTGGAAACACCATATATTTT. It specifies CASSYGGETSGNTIYF. V and J are TRBV6-5 and TRBJ1-3, with D perhaps TRBD1 (5 bases). Between the trimmed V and J ends, which lost 2 bases and 0 bases, there was a span of 11 bases. The CDR3 is 16 residues long. Looked up from germline, CDR1 is MNHEY and CDR2 is SVGAGI.

This clonotype showed up just a few times. The gene calls are TRBV20-1 and TRBJ2-5; 11 nucleotides line up with TRBD2. The trim removed 2 bases at V and 5 bases at J, leaving 1 base unmatched. The CDR3 loop spans 13 amino acids. Per the germline V gene, CDR1 is DFQATT and CDR2 is SNEGSKA (reference sequence). Here the CDR3 DNA reads TGCAGTGCTAGACTAGCGGGGGGTGAGACCCAGTACTTC. Its translation: CSARLAGGETQYF.

This clonotype occurred a few times. The chain couples TRBV21-1 to TRBJ1-1. TRBV21-1 is a documented pseudogene. This CDR3 is built from 14 residues. The CDR3 nucleotides are TGTGCCAGCAGCATTGGACGGAAGAACACTGAAGCTTTCTTT. The encoded protein is CASSIGRKNTEAFF.

This clonotype was detected only a few times. V and J are TRBV7-3 and TRBJ1-1, with TRBD1 matching 8 bases. V shed 5 bases, J shed 5 bases, and the junction held 10 bases outside the gene matches. There are 15 residues in the CDR3. Germline CDR1 and CDR2: SGHTA and FQGTGA. The CDR3 loop is CASSIDRGERTEAFF. DNA of the CDR3: TGTGCCAGCAGCATAGACAGGGGTGAGAGAACTGAAGCTTTCTTT.

The chain has TRBV27 and TRBJ2-5; 10 positions agree with TRBD2. V was pared by 9 bases and J by 5 bases, with 12 bases of the junction left unmatched. Germline loops: CDR1 MNHEY, CDR2 SMNVEV (reference sequence). The CDR3 consists of 15 residues. CDR3 nucleotides: TGTGCCAGGTACACCCCGGGACTAGCGAATGAGACCCAGTACTTC. Translating gives CARYTPGLANETQYF.

The chain couples TRBV5-1 to TRBJ2-3; D is possibly TRBD1 (5 bases). Trimming took off 0 bases at V and 4 bases at J, with 6 bases between the two ends. CDR1 is SGHRS, CDR2 YFSETQ, per germline. CDR3 size: 13 residues. CDR3 sequence: CASSLGGPDTQYF. The CDR3 coding sequence is TGCGCCAGCAGCTTGGGGGGCCCAGATACGCAGTATTTT.

The rearrangement joins TRBV10-2 to TRBJ1-6; unclear D gene. The CDR3 is made up of 15 amino acids. Trimming removed 2 bases at V and 7 bases at J, with 12 bases between. CDR1 and CDR2 from the germline V gene are WSHSY and SAAADI. CDR3 sequence (DNA): TGCGCCAGCAGTGAGATACGGACGGGCAATTCACCCCTCCACTTT. It is translated as CASSEIRTGNSPLHF.

This rearrangement joins TRBV7-9 to TRBJ1-2; D not resolved. V gave up 4 bases and J gave up 5 bases, with 17 bases separating them. CDR3 length: 15 residues. Germline CDR1 is SEHNR and CDR2 is FQNEAQ (reference sequence). The CDR3: CASSSAAKRSYGYTF. The CDR3 DNA reads as TGTGCCAGCAGCTCCGCGGCAAAAAGATCGTATGGCTACACCTTC.

The chain joins TRBV18 to TRBJ2-7; weak D call: TRBD1 (5 bases). The CDR3 has 12 amino acids. Germline V lookup: CDR1 KGHSH, CDR2 LQKENI. V was clipped by 3 bases and J by 6 bases, with 9 bases between them. The DNA for the CDR3 is TGTGCCAGCTCACCTGGACAAGCCGAGCAGTACTTC. This gives the protein CASSPGQAEQYF.

In its sample, this clonotype was seen a few times. The V call is TRBV27, the J call TRBJ1-6; D gene unclear. V lost 5 bases and J lost 0, with 14 bases in between. Germline assignment: CDR1 MNHEY and CDR2 SMNVEV (reference sequence). The CDR3 loop spans 17 amino acids. The CDR3 DNA reads TGTGCCAGCAGTCCAGACACCCGCCCCTCCTATAATTCACCCCTCCACTTT. The encoded protein is CASSPDTRPSYNSPLHF.

This clonotype was seen only once. The V and J genes are TRBV5-1 and TRBJ1-2, with D unresolved. The CDR3 spans 13 residues. Germline CDR1 reads SGHRS; CDR2 reads YFSETQ. Trimming took off 0 bases at V and 8 bases at J, with 11 bases between the two ends. This chain's CDR3 is CASSLEGLSGYTF. CDR3 DNA: TGCGCCAGCAGCTTGGAGGGCCTTTCGGGCTACACCTTC.

The chain joins TRBV20-1 to TRBJ2-2; D is perhaps TRBD2 (5 bases). Germline V gene lookup returns CDR1 DFQATT and CDR2 SNEGSKA (reference sequence). The germline V and J ends were trimmed by 6 bases and 0 bases, with 11 bases remaining between them. CDR3 length: 14 residues. The CDR3 nucleotides read TGCAGTGCACAGCAGCGGTCGAACACCGGGGAGCTGTTTTTT. It is translated as CSAQQRSNTGELFF.

This clonotype was counted between two and nine times. The chain carries TRBV28 and TRBJ1-6; maybe TRBD1 (5 bases). V gave up 7 bases and J gave up 9 bases, with 25 bases separating them. Germline lookup yields CDR1 MDHEN and CDR2 SYDVKM. This CDR3 has 17 amino acids. In DNA, the CDR3 is TGTGCCAGCAATCCGGGGGTAAAGGTCCTTGTTTCTTCACCCCTCCACTTT. As protein: CASNPGVKVLVSSPLHF.

This clonotype was seen a handful of times. This sequence joins TRBV2 and TRBJ2-3; D gene ambiguous. The CDR3 contains 14 residues. Per the germline V gene, CDR1 is SNHLY and CDR2 is FYNNEI. Trimming removed 3 bases at V and 2 bases at J, with 9 bases between. CDR3 sequence reads: CASSDGLLTDTQYF. As DNA, the CDR3 is TGTGCCAGCAGTGATGGGCTCCTCACAGATACGCAGTATTTT.

This clonotype has just one count. The chain carries TRBV11-2 and TRBJ2-7; tentatively, D is TRBD1 or TRBD2 (6 bases each). From germline, CDR1 is SGHAT and CDR2 FQNNGV. The CDR3 runs 15 residues. V lost 0 bases and J 6 bases, leaving 15 bases between the germline ends. CDR3 in DNA: TGTGCCAGCAGCTTAGATGGCCTCGGGGGCGGCGAGCAGTACTTC. Residues: CASSLDGLGGGEQYF. Supplemented by reference TRBV11-2 and TRBJ2-7, the full variable domain reads EAGVAQSPRYKIIEKRQSVAFWCNPISGHATLYWYQQILGQGPKLLIQFQNNGVVDDSQLPKDRFSAERLKGVDSTLKIQPAKLEDSAVYLCASSLDGLGGGEQYFGPGTRLTVT.

This clonotype occurred a few times. The chain combines TRBV24-1 with TRBJ2-7, with D unresolved. This CDR3 contains 19 residues. Trimming cost V 1 base and J 2 bases, with 23 bases left between them. Per the germline V gene, CDR1 is KGHDR and CDR2 is SFDVKD. The CDR3 DNA sequence: TGTGCCACCAGTGATTTTCGGAGTCGAGGCCGTCAATTCACCTACGAGCAGTACTTC. This gives the protein CATSDFRSRGRQFTYEQYF.